The 20 T cell receptor beta chains below all came from one sample that was sequenced in a study of T cell responses to AZD1222 COVID-19 vaccine. Libraries were prepared by immunoSEQ multiplex PCR; TCRdb keeps only in-frame clonotypes and omits some of them. The top ten hold 4.5% to 6.5% of the sample, which has around 140,000 clones, roughly nine tenths seen once. This sample comprised peripheral blood, obtained on day 0 of AZD1222 vaccination. The receptor source for this set is an adult in good health.

This chain joins TRBV15 and TRBJ1-2, with D possibly TRBD1 on 5 matching bases. CDR1 LNHNV and CDR2 YYDKDF come from the germline V gene (reference sequence). The germline V and J ends were trimmed by 3 bases and 6 bases, with 17 bases remaining between them. The CDR3 runs 15 residues. CDR3 protein: CATSRGERSSHGYTF. Here the CDR3 DNA reads TGTGCCACCAGCAGGGGGGAACGTTCCTCTCATGGCTACACCTTC.

The chain is built from TRBV15 and TRBJ1-1; 10 bases map to TRBD1. After removal of 1 base from V and 10 bases from J, the junction contained 9 bases not matched to a gene. There are 15 residues in the CDR3. Germline V lookup: CDR1 LNHNV, CDR2 YYDKDF (reference sequence). CDR3 sequence (DNA): TGTGCCACCAGCAGAGGGGACAGGGGAGGTGGAGGAGCTTTCTTT. As protein: CATSRGDRGGGGAFF.

The chain combines TRBV6-6 with TRBJ1-3; D remains ambiguous. Germline V CDR1 and CDR2: MNHNY, SVGAGI (reference sequence). Deletions cut 8 bases from V and 4 bases from J, with 6 bases between. The CDR3 has 11 amino acids. CDR3 residues: CASGRGNTIYF. CDR3 DNA sequence: TGTGCCAGCGGCCGAGGAAACACCATATATTTT.

This chain links TRBV7-2 with TRBJ1-2, with 10 bases that match TRBD1. Germline-derived CDR1 and CDR2 are SGHTA and FQGNSA. V gave up 5 bases and J gave up 0 bases; unmatched junction bases: 9. This CDR3 is 17 amino acids long. The CDR3 sequence is CASSIDRGRGPNYGYTF. The CDR3 DNA sequence: TGTGCCAGCAGCATCGACAGGGGGCGAGGCCCTAACTATGGCTACACCTTC.

The V gene is TRBV29-1, the J gene TRBJ2-2; TRBD2 aligns across 11 bases. V dropped 0 bases and J dropped 0; count of bases not matched to a gene: 9. The germline V gene encodes CDR1 SQVTM and CDR2 ANQGSEA. This CDR3 is 19 amino acids long. The CDR3, as DNA: TGCAGCGTTGAAGATCCTACGTCACTAGCGGGAGCGAACACCGGGGAGCTGTTTTTT. This encodes CSVEDPTSLAGANTGELFF.

The rearrangement joins TRBV28 to TRBJ1-4, with D possibly matching TRBD1 (5 bases). CDR1 and CDR2 (germline): MDHEN, SYDVKM. Trimming removed 6 bases at V and 7 bases at J, with 21 bases between. The CDR3 length is 16 residues. CDR3 sequence (DNA): TGTGCCAGCAGAACGGGGGTTAGGAGGGTGGGTGAAAAACTGTTTTTT. It encodes CASRTGVRRVGEKLFF.

For the CDR3, the DNA is TGTGCCAGCAGCTTAGGGTCCCTCCCCCTGGCGGAGGAGCAGTACTTC. This encodes CASSLGSLPLAEEQYF. J is TRBJ2-7 and V is TRBV7-9; no firm D call. This CDR3 is built from 16 residues. The V end was cut by 1 base, the J end by 7 bases, with 20 bases between. The V gene's germline CDR1 is SEHNR and CDR2 FQNEAQ (reference sequence).

The gene calls are TRBV27 and TRBJ2-6; D might be TRBD1 (6 bases). V lost 5 bases to trimming and J lost 1 base, with 21 bases between them. This CDR3 is 19 amino acids long. In germline, CDR1 is MNHEY, CDR2 SMNVEV (reference sequence). This CDR3 is CASSTHRVHDTSGANVLTF. The CDR3, as DNA: TGTGCCAGCAGTACCCACAGGGTTCATGATACTTCTGGGGCCAACGTCCTGACTTTC.

The chain has TRBV11-2 and TRBJ2-7; D gene ambiguous. The CDR3 has 17 residues. Deletions cut 0 bases from V and 4 bases from J, with 19 bases between. CDR1 and CDR2 from the germline V gene are SGHAT and FQNNGV. DNA of the CDR3: TGTGCCAGCAGCTTAGAATTTCGGGTTTCTCGTCCGTACGAGCAGTACTTC. It yields the protein CASSLEFRVSRPYEQYF.

The genes are TRBV6-5 and TRBJ1-1; D unclear. Germline lookup yields CDR1 MNHEY and CDR2 SVGAGI. V dropped 10 bases and J dropped 0 bases, with 15 bases sitting between them. The CDR3 consists of 14 residues. The CDR3: CATVRDGVNTEAFF. The DNA of the CDR3 is TGTGCCACCGTAAGAGACGGGGTGAACACTGAAGCTTTCTTT.

This clone showed up just once. The chain joins TRBV10-3 to TRBJ1-2; 7 positions match TRBD1. Trimming cost V 10 bases and J 5 bases; bases outside gene matches: 10. Germline lookup yields CDR1 ENHRY and CDR2 SYGVKD. The CDR3 spans 13 residues. CDR3 DNA: TGTGCCACGCGCCCGGGACAGAATTATGGCTACACCTTC. It is translated as CATRPGQNYGYTF.

The rearrangement joins TRBV19 to TRBJ2-7, with 8 bases aligning to TRBD1. The germline V gene encodes CDR1 LNHDA and CDR2 SQIVND (reference sequence). The junction had 6 bases not matched to a gene; V was cut back by 5 bases and J by 6 bases. This CDR3 spans 13 amino acids. The CDR3 sequence: CASSPDRVSEQYF. DNA for the CDR3: TGTGCCAGTAGTCCGGACAGGGTAAGCGAGCAGTACTTC. Based on the CDR3 plus reference TRBV19 and TRBJ2-7, the full variable domain is DGGITQSPKYLFRKEGQNVTLSCEQNLNHDAMYWYRQDPGQGLRLIYYSQIVNDFQKGDIAEGYSVSREKKESFPLTVTSAQKNPTAFYLCASSPDRVSEQYFGPGTRLTVT.

The chain couples TRBV3-1 (or the pseudogene TRBV3-2) to TRBJ2-6; D remains ambiguous. The CDR3 covers 14 residues. Between the trimmed V and J ends, which lost 3 bases and 4 bases, there was a span of 7 bases. Germline values: CDR1 LGHDT, CDR2 YNNKEL (reference sequence). This CDR3 is CASSHRTGANVLTF. For the CDR3, the DNA is TGTGCCAGCAGCCACAGAACCGGGGCCAACGTCCTGACTTTC.

The V and J genes are TRBV6-1 and TRBJ1-4; D may be TRBD1 (5 bases). The CDR3 has 16 residues. The germline gives CDR1 MNHNS, CDR2 SASEGT. Trimming removed 0 bases from V and 8 bases from J, with 16 bases in between. The DNA for the CDR3 is TGTGCCAGCAGTGAAGCGGCCGGGACGGGGATCGAAAAACTGTTTTTT. This codes for CASSEAAGTGIEKLFF.

The V call is TRBV28, the J call TRBJ2-2, with no clear D. V was pared by 10 bases and J by 2 bases, with 14 bases between. There are 14 residues in the CDR3. Germline assignment: CDR1 MDHEN and CDR2 SYDVKM. In DNA, the CDR3 is TGTGCCACCCGAATCGTTAGAAACACCGGGGAGCTGTTTTTT. This gives the protein CATRIVRNTGELFF.

This chain links TRBV4-1 with TRBJ2-7; the D is unclear. Germline V gene data show CDR1 as MGHRA and CDR2 as YSYEKL. Trimming shortened V by 4 bases and J by 7 bases, and 11 bases separated the two germline ends. The CDR3 is 12 amino acids. In nucleotides, the CDR3 is TGCGCCAGCAGCCTATCGGTTGGAGAGCAGTACTTC. Protein: CASSLSVGEQYF.

The chain recombines TRBV11-3 with TRBJ2-2; TRBD2 matches at 10 bases. The length of the CDR3 is 18 residues. Germline V CDR1 and CDR2: SGHNT, YENEEA. Trimming cost V 5 bases and J 1 base; bases outside gene matches: 10. CDR3 DNA sequence: TGTGCCAGCAGCGCGATAAAGCGGGAGGGCCGGAACACCGGGGAGCTGTTTTTT. Its protein product is CASSAIKREGRNTGELFF.

This sequence joins TRBV18 and TRBJ2-1; D tentatively reads TRBD1 or TRBD2 (5 bases each). This CDR3 comprises 17 residues. CDR1 and CDR2 (germline): KGHSH, LQKENI. The V end lost 1 base, the J end lost 1 base, and 14 bases lay between the germline ends. The CDR3 DNA sequence: TGTGCCAGCTCACCACTCGGGGCCGGAAGGTCCTACAATGAGCAGTTCTTC. It yields the protein CASSPLGAGRSYNEQFF.

The chain combines TRBV18 with TRBJ1-1, with a tentative D call TRBD1 (5 bases). The CDR3 extends over 15 amino acids. Germline CDR1 reads KGHSH; CDR2 reads LQKENI. Trimming removed 1 base at V and 1 base at J, with 10 bases between. The CDR3 sequence is CASSPLPGENTEAFF. The CDR3 coding sequence is TGTGCCAGCTCACCACTCCCGGGGGAGAACACTGAAGCTTTCTTT.

The V and J genes are TRBV28 and TRBJ1-1; unclear D gene. Germline V gives CDR1 MDHEN, CDR2 SYDVKM. The V and J ends lost 0 bases and 3 bases respectively, with 5 bases between them. The CDR3 spans 13 residues. The CDR3 spells CASSLWGYTEAFF. Written as DNA, the CDR3 is TGTGCCAGCAGTTTATGGGGGTACACTGAAGCTTTCTTT.